This TCR beta chain was sequenced in a study of cytomegalovirus exposure and HLA in healthy donors. Study-wide findings and caveats: Most TCR sequences were seen very rarely across donors, but some public TCRs occurred in many. The study designated roughly 160 TCR beta chains cytomegalovirus-associated.

A word on this clone: Its target is unknown.

Here immunoSEQ multiplex PCR was the method, and the copy in TCRdb shows in-frame clones only, minus some. The data contain around 160,000 clones, 80% to 85% of them singletons. After removal of 3 bases from V and 6 bases from J, the junction contained 5 bases not matched to a gene. There are 15 residues in the CDR3. Germline CDR1 reads KGHSH; CDR2 reads LQKENI. Sequenced: PBMCs. The TCR originated in a man aged 30 to 39 in good health and CMV-seropositive. The rearrangement links TRBV18 to TRBJ2-5; 12 nucleotides align to TRBD1. Here the CDR3 DNA reads TGTGCCAGCTCACCGGGACAGGGGGCAAAGAAGACCCAGTACTTC. Translating gives CASSPGQGAKKTQYF.